The 29 T cell receptor beta chains in this list originate from one sample, sequenced in a study of control samples from healthy donors and cancer patients. The table came from immunoSEQ multiplex PCR; TCRdb's copy has only in-frame clones and leaves some out. The sample contains more than 150,000 clones, over 90% of which appear only once. Sequencing was done on a sample of blood. The source is a man in his fifties or sixties in good health.

This clone has a single count. The rearrangement uses TRBV20-1 and TRBJ2-1; D gene uncertain. The CDR3 loop spans 11 amino acids. The V and J ends lost 6 bases and 4 bases respectively, with 7 bases between them. Germline CDR1 reads DFQATT; CDR2 reads SNEGSKA (reference sequence). CDR3 nucleotide sequence: TGCAGTGCAAAAAGGTACAATGAGCAGTTCTTC. Translation gives CSAKRYNEQFF.

V is TRBV18 and J is TRBJ2-3; D is unclear. V was shortened by 0 bases and J by 4 bases, with 8 bases between the two germline ends. This CDR3 is 14 amino acids long. In germline, CDR1 is KGHSH, CDR2 LQKENI. The CDR3 region is CASSPPSVSDTQYF. The CDR3 bases are TGTGCCAGCTCACCACCTTCGGTCTCAGATACGCAGTATTTT.

Details on this clone: The sample contains more than one DNA sequence encoding this CDR3. This chain uses TRBV28 with TRBJ1-2; D may be TRBD1 (6 bases). Trimming pared 6 bases from V and 8 bases from J, leaving 10 bases between. The CDR3 length is 11 residues. The germline V gene has CDR1 MDHEN and CDR2 SYDVKM. The CDR3: CASRGARGYTF. For the CDR3, the DNA is TGTGCCAGCAGGGGGGCGCGGGGCTACACCTTC.

DNA of the CDR3: TGTGCCAGCAGTGAAGAAGGACTAGCGGGGATAAATGAGCAGTTCTTC. This translates into CASSEEGLAGINEQFF. The chain is built from TRBV2 and TRBJ2-1; 12 nucleotides match TRBD2. The CDR3 loop spans 16 amino acids. The junction had 5 bases not matched to a gene; V was cut back by 1 base and J by 7 bases. Germline CDR1 SNHLY, CDR2 FYNNEI.

V is TRBV2 and J is TRBJ2-5; no firm D call. This CDR3 comprises 11 residues. Germline values: CDR1 SNHLY, CDR2 FYNNEI. The V end was cut by 8 bases, the J end by 2 bases, with 6 bases between. CDR3 DNA: TGTGCCAGCTGGGGACAAGAGACCCAGTACTTC. Residues: CASWGQETQYF.

The gene calls are TRBV2 and TRBJ2-5; TRBD1 or TRBD2 may be the D gene (5 bases each). The germline gives CDR1 SNHLY, CDR2 FYNNEI. CDR3 length equals 14 residues. V lost 6 bases and J lost 1, with 12 bases in between. CDR3 loop: CASRRGDSQETQYF. CDR3 DNA: TGTGCCAGCAGAAGGGGAGACAGCCAAGAGACCCAGTACTTC.

The genes are TRBV7-9 and TRBJ2-3; 7 bases are shared with TRBD2. Germline values: CDR1 SEHNR, CDR2 FQNEAQ (reference sequence). The CDR3 extends over 16 amino acids. The junction had 11 bases not matched to a gene; V was cut back by 6 bases and J by 2 bases. CDR3 sequence reads: CASRPQGTKFTDTQYF. The DNA for the CDR3 is TGTGCCAGCAGGCCCCAAGGGACTAAATTCACAGATACGCAGTATTTT. Together with reference TRBV7-9 and TRBJ2-3, the CDR3 gives the full variable domain: DTGVSQNPRHKITKRGQNVTFRCDPISEHNRLYWYRQTLGQGPEFLTYFQNEAQLEKSRLLSDRFSAERPKGSFSTLEIQRTEQGDSAMYLCASRPQGTKFTDTQYFGPGTRLTVL.

This chain connects TRBV7-2 to TRBJ2-7, with D possibly TRBD2 on 6 matching bases. Germline assignment: CDR1 SGHTA and CDR2 FQGNSA. V lost 2 bases and J lost 2, with 10 bases in between. CDR3 length: 14 residues. CDR3 nucleotides: TGTGCCAGCAGCTTAAGCGGGCTGACCTACGAGCAGTACTTC. It is translated as CASSLSGLTYEQYF. Looking up the rest from reference TRBV7-2 and TRBJ2-7 gives the full variable domain: GAGVSQSPSNKVTEKGKDVELRCDPISGHTALYWYRQSLGQGLEFLIYFQGNSAPDKSGLPSDRFSAERTGGSVSTLTIQRTQQEDSAVYLCASSLSGLTYEQYFGPGTRLTVT.

The J gene is TRBJ1-4, the V gene TRBV9; 9 nucleotides agree with TRBD1. Germline CDR1 and CDR2: SGDLS and YYNGEE. Trimming at V came to 0 bases and at J to 7 bases, leaving 4 bases not matched to a gene. This CDR3 region has 15 residues. In DNA, the CDR3 is TGTGCCAGCAGCGTAGGACAGGGGGAGAGTGAAAAACTGTTTTTT. Amino acid sequence: CASSVGQGESEKLFF.

As concerns this clone: The junction and the germline gene differ at one end; a read error may be behind it. The CDR3 region has the DNA TGTGCCAGCATCGGTAGCGGGAGATCCCAAAATACGCGGTATTTT. Protein: CASIGSGRSQNTRYF. The chain combines TRBV28 with TRBJ2-3; 9 bases fit TRBD2. CDR3 length equals 15 residues. Germline CDR1 is MDHEN and CDR2 is SYDVKM.

The V gene is TRBV5-8, the J gene TRBJ1-2; no definite D call. CDR1 and CDR2 from the germline V gene are SGHTS and YDEGEE. Trimming stripped 0 bases from V and 3 bases from J, with 6 bases between. This CDR3 has 13 amino acids. CDR3 sequence reads: CASSLEADYGYTF. The CDR3 DNA reads TGTGCCAGCAGCTTGGAGGCTGACTATGGCTACACCTTC.

The V and J genes are TRBV19 and TRBJ2-5; 9 bases are a match to TRBD2. The junction had 3 bases not matched to a gene; V was cut back by 5 bases and J by 5 bases. CDR1 and CDR2 (germline): LNHDA, SQIVND (reference sequence). This CDR3 comprises 13 residues. CDR3 residues: CASSSAGGETQYF. The CDR3 bases are TGTGCCAGTAGTTCGGCGGGAGGGGAGACCCAGTACTTC.

The chain joins TRBV2 to TRBJ2-3, with 9 bases matching TRBD2. The CDR3 consists of 17 residues. J gave up 5 bases and V 2 bases, and 11 bases lay outside the gene matches. Per germline, CDR1 SNHLY and CDR2 FYNNEI. CDR3 loop: CASSERGIAGVGDTQYF. CDR3 coding DNA: TGTGCCAGCAGTGAACGGGGTATAGCGGGAGTTGGAGATACGCAGTATTTT.

The genes are TRBV7-2 and TRBJ2-1; no clear D gene. The CDR3 spans 15 residues. The germline V gene encodes CDR1 SGHTA and CDR2 FQGNSA. V was shortened by 3 bases and J by 8 bases, with 17 bases between the two germline ends. The CDR3 DNA sequence: TGTGCCAGCAGCTTGGTGGCCAACTCGCAAGATGAGCAGTTCTTC. Amino acid sequence: CASSLVANSQDEQFF.

The V and J genes are TRBV5-1 and TRBJ1-5; D not resolved. The V end was cut by 0 bases, the J end by 2 bases, with 9 bases between. The CDR3 extends over 15 amino acids. Germline CDR1 SGHRS, CDR2 YFSETQ. CDR3 DNA sequence: TGCGCCAGCAGCTTGGATGGTGTGGGCAATCAGCCCCAGCATTTT. Translating gives CASSLDGVGNQPQHF.

The chain has TRBV7-3 and TRBJ2-5; D is perhaps TRBD1 or TRBD2 (6 bases each). The germline gives CDR1 SGHTA, CDR2 FQGTGA. V lost 5 bases, J lost 2 bases, and 15 bases lay in between. CDR3 length: 15 residues. CDR3 sequence: CASSPGDTSQETQYF. DNA for the CDR3: TGTGCCAGCAGCCCGGGGGACACCTCACAAGAGACCCAGTACTTC.

The J gene is TRBJ2-3, the V gene TRBV11-2; D perhaps matches TRBD2 (6 bases). V lost 3 bases, J lost 3 bases, and 10 bases lay in between. Looked up from germline, CDR1 is SGHAT and CDR2 is FQNNGV. The CDR3 has 14 residues. The CDR3 here is CASSFAGRTDTQYF. The CDR3 DNA reads as TGTGCCAGCAGCTTCGCAGGGAGGACAGATACGCAGTATTTT.

Written as DNA, the CDR3 is TGTGCCAGCAGCCAAGAGGAGTACGGGGAGCTGTTTTTT. Its translation: CASSQEEYGELFF. This chain joins TRBV4-2 and TRBJ2-2; D unresolved. Germline V gene sequence: CDR1 LGHNA, CDR2 YNFKEQ. The CDR3 covers 13 residues. Trimming left V 0 bases short and J 7 bases short, with 6 bases between.

The chain couples TRBV27 to TRBJ2-7; D gene uncertain. This CDR3 is 14 amino acids long. Germline V lookup: CDR1 MNHEY, CDR2 SMNVEV (reference sequence). Trimming removed 3 bases at V and 0 bases at J, with 9 bases between. The CDR3 loop is CASSFSKSSYEQYF. For the CDR3, the DNA is TGTGCCAGCAGTTTCTCTAAGAGCTCCTACGAGCAGTACTTC.

The V call is TRBV10-3, the J call TRBJ1-4, with a tentative D call TRBD1 (6 bases). CDR1 and CDR2 (germline): ENHRY, SYGVKD. Trimming stripped 10 bases from V and 8 bases from J, with 20 bases between. CDR3 length: 14 amino acids. The CDR3 is CATHRDTAPEKLFF. The DNA of the CDR3 is TGTGCCACCCACCGGGACACCGCCCCCGAAAAACTGTTTTTT.

This clone was picked up one time. This chain connects TRBV6-6 to TRBJ1-3, with 7 bases fitting TRBD1. Germline V gene lookup returns CDR1 MNHNY and CDR2 SVGAGI (reference sequence). The CDR3 spans 16 residues. The V segment lost 6 bases and the J segment 0 bases; nucleotides outside the gene matches: 8. CDR3 amino acids: CASSSGQDRSGNTIYF. Written as DNA, the CDR3 is TGTGCCAGCAGCTCTGGACAGGACCGCTCTGGAAACACCATATATTTT.

The J gene is TRBJ1-4, the V gene TRBV15; no firm D call. This CDR3 spans 14 amino acids. Looked up from germline, CDR1 is LNHNV and CDR2 is YYDKDF (reference sequence). The V end lost 3 bases, the J end lost 12 bases, and 17 bases lay between the germline ends. The CDR3 region has the DNA TGTGCCACCAGCAGTCTTAACTCCCCGGGAGAACTGTTTTTT. This sequence encodes CATSSLNSPGELFF.

The chain combines TRBV9 with TRBJ1-6; maybe TRBD1 (5 bases). The ends were cut back, 0 bases at V and 7 bases at J, with 11 bases in the middle. The CDR3 is made up of 15 amino acids. Germline V gives CDR1 SGDLS, CDR2 YYNGEE. The CDR3 loop reads CASSVGSGPNSPLHF. The CDR3, as DNA: TGTGCCAGCAGCGTAGGATCAGGGCCAAATTCACCCCTCCACTTT.

CDR3 coding DNA: TGTGCCAGCAGACCTGTGGGGAGGCAGGAAAAACTGTTTTTT. Encoded protein: CASRPVGRQEKLFF. The chain has TRBV28 and TRBJ1-4; D is ambiguous. The length of the CDR3 is 14 residues. Germline lookup yields CDR1 MDHEN and CDR2 SYDVKM. The V gene lost 6 bases and the J gene lost 8 bases, with 16 bases spanning the gap.

This chain joins TRBV2 and TRBJ2-7; 8 nucleotides agree with TRBD1. The CDR3 is made up of 13 amino acids. Germline V gene lookup returns CDR1 SNHLY and CDR2 FYNNEI. Trimming took 8 bases from V and 1 from J; bases not matched to a gene: 4. As DNA, the CDR3 is TGTGCCAGCGGTAGGACAGGGTCCTACGAGCAGTACTTC. This translates into CASGRTGSYEQYF.

The chain links TRBV9 to TRBJ2-3; 13 bases are shared with TRBD2. Germline V gives CDR1 SGDLS, CDR2 YYNGEE. The CDR3 covers 16 residues. The V segment lost 4 bases and the J segment 2 bases; nucleotides outside the gene matches: 4. The CDR3: CASSKGTSGITDTQYF. The CDR3 coding sequence is TGTGCCAGCAGCAAAGGGACTAGCGGGATCACAGATACGCAGTATTTT.

The CDR3 region is CASSLGQGTGELFF. The CDR3 DNA follows: TGTGCCAGCAGCTTAGGGCAGGGCACCGGGGAGCTGTTTTTT. This chain joins TRBV11-3 and TRBJ2-2; D is possibly TRBD1 (5 bases). V was clipped by 1 base and J by 4 bases, with 7 bases between them. The CDR3 runs to 14 residues. Looked up from germline, CDR1 is SGHNT and CDR2 is YENEEA.

The J gene is TRBJ2-1, the V gene TRBV9; D gene uncertain. The CDR3 runs 14 residues. Germline V gene lookup returns CDR1 SGDLS and CDR2 YYNGEE. The ends were cut back, 1 base at V and 1 base at J, with 6 bases in the middle. CDR3 sequence: CASSVQVSYNEQFF. The CDR3 DNA sequence: TGTGCCAGCAGCGTACAAGTTTCCTACAATGAGCAGTTCTTC.

V usage is TRBV18 and J usage is TRBJ2-7, with a tentative D call TRBD1 (6 bases). The CDR3 is 16 residues long. V lost 3 bases, J lost 3 bases, and 18 bases lay in between. CDR1 and CDR2 from the germline V gene are KGHSH and LQKENI. The CDR3 sequence: CASSPLSGVGRYEQYF. Here the CDR3 DNA reads TGTGCCAGCTCACCGCTATCAGGGGTTGGTCGCTACGAGCAGTACTTC.